The subject of this entry is one TCR beta chain. The table came from immunoSEQ multiplex PCR; TCRdb's copy has only in-frame clones and leaves some out. The sample consists of over a million clones, roughly 96% of them appearing once. CDR1 is SGHRS, CDR2 YFSETQ, per germline. The CDR3 covers 15 residues. Trimming removed 3 bases from V and 5 bases from J; junction bases left unmatched: 7. The record originates from a study of shared clonotypes between healthy human individuals. The receptor's source is a man aged 25 to 40 in good health. The chain joins TRBV5-1 to TRBJ2-7, with 11 bases matching TRBD1. What was sequenced was naive CD4+ T cells sorted from blood. Subset denoted: CD45RA+ positively selected. The CDR3 sequence: CASSSTGTGGDEQYF. CDR3 DNA sequence: TGCGCCAGCAGCTCCACCGGGACAGGGGGTGACGAGCAGTACTTC.